The next 9 T cell receptor beta chains were all read from a single sample in a study of cytomegalovirus exposure and HLA in healthy donors. The study ran its PCR with 60 Vbeta and 13 Jbeta primers. Assay used: immunoSEQ multiplex PCR; TCRdb lists only in-frame clones, some missing. This sample has about 140,000 clones, with around three quarters found just once. Input material: PBMCs. Receptors were obtained from a male donor in good health and CMV-seronegative.

The V and J genes are TRBV7-8 and TRBJ1-2; D is undetermined. The CDR3 has 13 residues. Germline V gene data show CDR1 as SGHVS and CDR2 as FQNEAQ. Trimming stripped 0 bases from V and 7 bases from J, with 9 bases between. CDR3 amino acids: CASSLASRVGYTF. CDR3 nucleotides: TGTGCCAGCAGCTTAGCTTCCCGGGTTGGCTACACCTTC.

This clone turned up a few times. The chain uses TRBV7-3 and TRBJ1-1; D remains unclear. Germline V gene sequence: CDR1 SGHTA, CDR2 FQGTGA. Trimming removed 5 bases at V and 0 bases at J, with 16 bases between. This CDR3 has 16 residues. The CDR3 reads CASSKNGQLMNTEAFF. The DNA of the CDR3 is TGTGCCAGCAGCAAGAATGGGCAGCTTATGAACACTGAAGCTTTCTTT.

V usage is TRBV6-1 and J usage is TRBJ2-7, with a weak D call TRBD2 (6 bases). This CDR3 comprises 16 residues. Trimming took 3 bases from V and 5 from J, leaving 20 bases between them. CDR1 and CDR2 (germline): MNHNS, SASEGT. This chain's CDR3 is CASSDRNYGGANEQYF. In DNA form, the CDR3 reads TGTGCCAGCAGTGATCGTAATTACGGCGGGGCCAACGAGCAGTACTTC.

The CDR3 DNA reads TGTGCCAGCAGACTAGCGGGAACCTCGAACACCGGGGAGCTGTTTTTT. It specifies CASRLAGTSNTGELFF. The rearrangement links TRBV28 to TRBJ2-2; TRBD2 matches at 10 bases. Trimming took 6 bases from V and 0 from J; bases not matched to a gene: 4. CDR1 MDHEN and CDR2 SYDVKM come from the germline V gene. The CDR3 is made up of 16 amino acids.

V usage is TRBV6-1 and J usage is TRBJ1-2; a possible D gene is TRBD1 (5 bases). This CDR3 region has 14 residues. CDR1 MNHNS and CDR2 SASEGT come from the germline V gene. V dropped 0 bases and J dropped 7 bases, with 12 bases sitting between them. For the CDR3, the DNA is TGTGCCAGCAGTGAAGCCGGGGGTATTGGTGGCTACACCTTC. This codes for CASSEAGGIGGYTF.

This clone is a singleton in its sample. The chain recombines TRBV29-1 with TRBJ2-7; 10 nucleotides match TRBD2. This CDR3 is built from 16 residues. The germline V gene has CDR1 SQVTM and CDR2 ANQGSEA. V was pared by 0 bases and J by 2 bases, with 7 bases of the junction left unmatched. This CDR3 reads CSVEEGSSGSPYEQYF. In DNA form, the CDR3 reads TGCAGCGTTGAAGAGGGGTCTAGCGGGAGCCCCTACGAGCAGTACTTC.

This clone was detected only a few times. V gene TRBV5-1 combines with J gene TRBJ2-1, with D unresolved. The germline V gene has CDR1 SGHRS and CDR2 YFSETQ. The CDR3 covers 12 residues. V lost 0 bases and J 10 bases, leaving 8 bases between the germline ends. The CDR3 sequence is CASSLGLGEQFF. In nucleotides, the CDR3 is TGCGCCAGCAGCTTGGGGTTGGGCGAGCAGTTCTTC.

This chain joins TRBV5-5 and TRBJ2-1, with 7 bases fitting TRBD2. CDR1 is SGHKS, CDR2 YYEKEE, per germline (reference sequence). This CDR3 spans 15 amino acids. V lost 0 bases and J lost 5; bases outside the gene matches: 5. The CDR3 region is CASSLGLGGNNEQFF. The CDR3, as DNA: TGTGCCAGCAGCTTGGGTCTGGGAGGGAACAATGAGCAGTTCTTC.

The genes are TRBV6-5 and TRBJ2-7, with D perhaps TRBD1 (5 bases). Germline V lookup: CDR1 MNHEY, CDR2 SVGAGI. CDR3 length: 12 residues. Trimming took 7 bases from V and 0 from J, leaving 7 bases between them. The CDR3 nucleotides read TGTGCCAGCACCGACAGCTCCTACGAGCAGTACTTC. This gives the protein CASTDSSYEQYF.